This T cell receptor beta chain was observed in a study of cytomegalovirus exposure and HLA in healthy donors. As to this clone: The antigen is unknown.

CDR1 and CDR2 from the germline V gene are SEHNR and FQNEAQ (reference sequence). The J segment lost 6 bases and the V segment lost 3 bases, leaving 8 bases of the junction unmatched. CDR3 length equals 15 residues. Amplification used 60 Vbeta primers and 13 Jbeta primers. Method: immunoSEQ multiplex PCR; TCRdb's copy keeps in-frame clones and lacks some. The sample yields a few hundred thousand clones, 60% to 80% seen once. Each donor's status was that of a healthy bone marrow donor. Whole-study findings and limits: In a later analysis, donors in an Asian-associated ancestry cluster reportedly had fewer N-insertions in productive TCRs than the cohort mean. Among CMV-associated TCR beta chains, most appeared HLA-restricted in a later analysis. What TCR beta sequences reportedly achieved was accurate prediction of HLA-A and HLA-B alleles in most subjects.

Input material: PBMCs. The chain combines TRBV7-9 with TRBJ2-1; 7 nucleotides line up with TRBD2. The clonotype was recovered from a man younger than 35 in good health and CMV-seronegative. CDR3 DNA: TGTGCCAGCAGCTTCTCGGGACTAACTGGCAATGAGCAGTTCTTC. Amino acids: CASSFSGLTGNEQFF.